This T cell receptor (beta chain) was sequenced during a study of blood T cells in healthy people across ages. Points from the study as a whole: The donors' CMV status was not determined, possibly confounding changes in expanded clonotypes.

J gave up 3 bases and V 4 bases, and 5 bases lay outside the gene matches. The germline V gene encodes CDR1 SGHTA and CDR2 FQGNSA. The CDR3 has 15 amino acids. As to this clonotype: Its matching antigen is unknown.

A J-beta primer mix and a sample-barcoded 5' primer were used in a second PCR of roughly 7 to 12 cycles. TCRdb itself ran the 5' RACE reads through MiXCR, one entry per CDR3 protein. Seen here are roughly 1.6 million distinct CDR3 sequences, around 36% observed once, and the top ten hold 11%. The sequence was obtained from a woman aged 25-40 years in good health. This chain links TRBV7-2 with TRBJ2-7; 11 nucleotides agree with TRBD1. What was sequenced was blood. The CDR3 protein is CASSSTGQGGYEQYF. As DNA, the CDR3 is TGTGCCAGCAGCTCGACGGGACAGGGGGGCTACGAGCAGTACTTC.